The clone carrying this T cell receptor (beta chain) was detected many times. Its antigen is unknown. MiXCR, run by TCRdb on the 5' RACE reads, gives a single entry per CDR3 protein. The sample has some 57,000 distinct CDR3 sequences, about 12% seen once. The CDR3 contains 15 residues. Trimming left V 4 bases short and J 5 bases short, with 16 bases between. CDR1 KGHDR and CDR2 SFDVKD come from the germline V gene. This sample was included in a study of T-cell memory formation after mild COVID-19. On the study more broadly: TCR clusters were mostly confined to one donor each.

Findings and limits, study-wide: The finding that pre-infection memory included some responding clones suggested that cross-reactive memory joined. The study found balanced CD4/CD8 in clones contracting day 15 to 85 and a CD4+ lean in later expanders.

The sequenced sample was PBMCs or a T cell subset sorted from them (not recorded which). The clonotype originates from a man aged 18 to 29 who had mild COVID-19 (a few samples of this study predate the infection). Cell type and time point are not known. This chain links TRBV24-1 with TRBJ2-5; D not resolved. CDR3 bases: TGTGCCACCAGTGACTCCGGCCCCTTCGGGGAGACCCAGTACTTC. It is translated as CATSDSGPFGETQYF.